This T cell receptor (beta chain) originates from a study of blood T cell repertoires in COVID-19. Across the whole study: COVID-19 samples, acute and convalescent, were from the United States, Italy and Spain. Sample material is recorded as cDNA or gDNA derived from T cells, B-cell-depleted T cells, or PBMCs.

Here immunoSEQ multiplex PCR was the method, and the copy in TCRdb shows in-frame clones only, minus some. The sample has 150,000 to 250,000 clones; 87% are singletons. Deletions cut 3 bases from V and 4 bases from J, with 9 bases between. The germline V gene has CDR1 LGHDT and CDR2 YNNKEL (reference sequence). This CDR3 contains 13 residues. Among Cohort 3 donors, those recovered had two negative PCRs, clearance, or symptom resolution. What was sequenced was PBMCs or T cells enriched from blood (not recorded which). J is TRBJ1-1 and V is TRBV3-1 (or the pseudogene TRBV3-2); perhaps TRBD1 as D (6 bases). The sequence derives from a woman under 40 who had recovered from COVID-19. The CDR3 sequence: CASSQGAITEAFF. The CDR3 DNA reads TGTGCCAGCAGCCAGGGGGCGATCACTGAAGCTTTCTTT.